This entry is about one TCR beta chain. The germline V and J ends were trimmed by 4 bases and 4 bases, with 14 bases remaining between them. CDR1 and CDR2 from the germline V gene are MGHRA and YSYEKL. The CDR3 has 15 amino acids. This record comes from a study of blood T cell repertoires in COVID-19. In the study overall: The cDNA or gDNA used as material had been derived from T cells, B-cell-depleted T cells, or PBMCs.

Authors' processing steps: Estimation of nucleated cell counts was performed using reference gene primer amplification. TCRdb's copy holds only in-frame clones and misses some; the assay was immunoSEQ multiplex PCR. That table furnishes V, J and clone size, whereas the DNA furnished D and trimming. This sample has around 360,000 clones; over 75% occur once, and the top ten carry 10%. The specimen sequenced was peripheral blood. This clonotype was sampled from a woman in her twenties or thirties with COVID-19, enrolled during active disease. The chain couples TRBV4-1 to TRBJ2-1; tentative D call: TRBD1 (8 bases). CDR3: CASSRTGGEYNEQFF. In DNA, the CDR3 is TGCGCCAGCAGCCGAACAGGGGGGGAATACAATGAGCAGTTCTTC.